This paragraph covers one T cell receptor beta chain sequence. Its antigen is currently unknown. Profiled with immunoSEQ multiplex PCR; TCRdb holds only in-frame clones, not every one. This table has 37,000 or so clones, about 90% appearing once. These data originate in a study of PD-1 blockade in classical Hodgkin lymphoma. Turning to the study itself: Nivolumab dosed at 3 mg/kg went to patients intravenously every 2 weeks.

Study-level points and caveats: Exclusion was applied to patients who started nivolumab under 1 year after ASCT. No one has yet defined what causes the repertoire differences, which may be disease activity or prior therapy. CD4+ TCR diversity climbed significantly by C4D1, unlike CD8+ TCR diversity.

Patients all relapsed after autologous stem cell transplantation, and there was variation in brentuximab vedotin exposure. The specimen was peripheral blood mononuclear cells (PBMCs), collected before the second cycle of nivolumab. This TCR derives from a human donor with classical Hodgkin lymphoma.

Here the CDR3 DNA reads TGTGCCAGCAGTTTATCTTGGGAGCAGTACTTC. This translates into CASSLSWEQYF. The genes are TRBV28 and TRBJ2-7; D unresolved. V shed 1 base and J shed 7 bases, with 5 bases lying between them. CDR3 size: 11 residues. Per germline, CDR1 MDHEN and CDR2 SYDVKM. The variable domain in full, completed from reference TRBV28 and TRBJ2-7, reads DVKVTQSSRYLVKRTGEKVFLECVQDMDHENMFWYRQDPGLGLRLIYFSYDVKMKEKGDIPEGYSVSREKKERFSLILESASTNQTSMYLCASSLSWEQYFGPGTRLTVT.